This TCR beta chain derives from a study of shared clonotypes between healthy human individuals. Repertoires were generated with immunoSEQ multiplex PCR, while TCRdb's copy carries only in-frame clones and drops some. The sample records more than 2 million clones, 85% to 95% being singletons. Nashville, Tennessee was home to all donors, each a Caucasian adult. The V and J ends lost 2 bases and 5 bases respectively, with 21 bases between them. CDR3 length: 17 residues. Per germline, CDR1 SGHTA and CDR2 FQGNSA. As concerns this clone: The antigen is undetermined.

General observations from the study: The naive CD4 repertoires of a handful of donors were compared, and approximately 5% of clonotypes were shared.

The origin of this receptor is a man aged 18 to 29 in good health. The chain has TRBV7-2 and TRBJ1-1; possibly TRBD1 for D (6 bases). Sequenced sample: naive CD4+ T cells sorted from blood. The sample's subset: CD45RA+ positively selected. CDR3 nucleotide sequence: TGTGCCAGCAGCTTAAAGGGACCAGGGGCCGGGGGTACTGAAGCTTTCTTT. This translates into CASSLKGPGAGGTEAFF.